This passage covers 4 T cell receptor beta chains from one sample sequenced in a study of T cells in Graves' hyperthyroidism and ophthalmopathy. The TCR beta CDR3 regions underwent amplification using RNA transcripts as the source. The HTBI primer set served for first-round RT-PCR of the TCR CDR3. TCRdb fed the multiplex PCR reads into MiXCR, producing one record per CDR3 protein. The sample holds about 610,000 distinct CDR3 sequences, 15% to 20% seen once. Sequencing was carried out using blood. Receptors were obtained from a woman aged 40 to 50 with Graves' ophthalmopathy.

This clonotype was recorded many times. The gene calls are TRBV28 and TRBJ2-3; D gene unclear. Germline CDR1 is MDHEN and CDR2 is SYDVKM. This CDR3 has 17 amino acids. Trimming pared 6 bases from V and 0 bases from J, leaving 19 bases between. As DNA, the CDR3 is TGTGCCAGCAGGTCCGGTCGGGTGGGCTACAGCACAGATACGCAGTATTTT. This gives the protein CASRSGRVGYSTDTQYF.

This chain links TRBV6-2 or TRBV6-3 with TRBJ2-7; D is perhaps TRBD2 (6 bases). The germline CDR1 and CDR2 sequences are MNHEY and SVGEGT. V shed 0 bases and J shed 1 base, with 10 bases lying between them. The CDR3 extends over 15 amino acids. CDR3 in DNA: TGTGCCAGCAGTTACTCGGGAGGTCAGTCCTACGAGCAGTACTTC. Translation gives CASSYSGGQSYEQYF.

The rearrangement joins TRBV6-2 or TRBV6-3 to TRBJ2-1, with D maybe TRBD2 (5 bases). Deletions cut 5 bases from V and 3 bases from J, with 17 bases between. CDR1 MNHEY and CDR2 SVGEGT come from the germline V gene. The CDR3 has 16 amino acids. CDR3 amino acids: CASSHEVGGYYNEQFF. DNA of the CDR3: TGTGCCAGCAGTCACGAGGTAGGAGGATACTACAATGAGCAGTTCTTC.

As to this clonotype: This may be a read error, as it is one base from a much larger clone. This chain joins TRBV20-1 and TRBJ1-1; D may be TRBD1 (6 bases). There are 12 residues in the CDR3. Germline loops: CDR1 DFQATT, CDR2 SNEGSKA (reference sequence). CDR3 DNA: TGCAGTGCTAGAACAGGGAACACTGAAGCTCTCTTT. Its protein product is CSARTGNTEALF.